What follows describes a single T cell receptor beta chain. What it recognizes is unknown. Per the germline V gene, CDR1 is MNHNY and CDR2 is SVGAGI (reference sequence). The CDR3 covers 13 residues. V was clipped by 7 bases and J by 1 base, with 10 bases between them. 13 Jbeta primers and 60 Vbeta primers were used for the PCR. Produced via immunoSEQ multiplex PCR; TCRdb's table is partial and in-frame only. The sample includes about 83,000 clones, about two thirds of them seen just once. This sample is drawn from a study of cytomegalovirus exposure and HLA in healthy donors. Study overall: Out of several hundred genotyped donors, less than 90% belonged to the Caucasian-associated ancestry cluster. The study, taken as a whole, reports: In a later analysis, TCR beta V- and J-gene trimming showed a link to a missense DCLRE1C variant.

The receptor comes from a man aged 60 to 69 in good health and CMV-seronegative. Sequenced sample: PBMCs. The chain recombines TRBV6-6 with TRBJ1-1; weak D call: TRBD1 (5 bases). The CDR3 protein is CASTIDRNTEAFF. CDR3 DNA: TGTGCCAGCACTATCGACAGGAACACTGAAGCTTTCTTT.